This paragraph reports one T cell receptor beta chain. The antigen remains unidentified. The germline V and J ends were trimmed by 5 bases and 5 bases, with 12 bases remaining between them. This CDR3 contains 12 residues. Germline V gene data show CDR1 as DFQATT and CDR2 as SNEGSKA (reference sequence). The record originates from a study of T cell repertoires in cytomegalovirus infection. Study in general: Carrying CMV and the relevant HLA type showed in public TCR beta signatures.

TCRdb ran MiXCR on the reads and lists one entry per CDR3 protein. Of fewer than 300,000 distinct CDR3 sequences in the sample, 25% were seen once. The study, taken as a whole, reports: The cumulative frequency of public TCR beta families distinguished individuals who carried CMV together with the relevant HLA. HLA-C-restricted CMV-specific TCR beta clonotypes were dominant in the ex vivo response.

The sample consisted of PBMCs. V is TRBV20-1 and J is TRBJ2-5; TRBD1 is a possible D gene (6 bases). This sequence was found in a human donor in good health (CMV status not recorded). Some clones in this sample may be carry-over from other donors' samples. The CDR3 nucleotides read TGCAGTGCTGTAACAGGGCTGGAGACCCAGTACTTC. Amino acid sequence: CSAVTGLETQYF.